These T cell receptor beta chains were read from a single sample in a study of control samples from healthy donors and cancer patients. Assay used: immunoSEQ multiplex PCR; TCRdb lists only in-frame clones, some missing. Of fewer than 100,000 clones in the sample, more than 75% are singletons; the top ten hold about 9.2%. Source material: blood. These receptors were collected from a woman between 55 and 75 years old in good health. Both conserved end residues are part of each CDR3. D genes are given only for firm matches. Size is stated for part of the rows, as once, few or many counts, or as a class when the clone is expanded.

J gene | V gene | clone size | D gene | CDR3 protein | CDR3 DNA
TRBJ2-7 | TRBV20-1 | NA | NA | CSARRDYEQYF | TGCAGTGCTAGGCGGGATTACGAGCAGTACTTC
TRBJ2-2 | TRBV7-9 | NA | NA | CASSLFNPNTGELFF | TGTGCCAGCAGCTTGTTTAATCCGAACACCGGGGAGCTGTTTTTT
TRBJ2-3 | TRBV9 | NA | NA | CASSVEGGLGTDTQYF | TGTGCCAGCAGCGTAGAGGGGGGCCTTGGTACAGATACGCAGTATTTT
TRBJ2-1 | TRBV4-1 | NA | TRBD1 | CASSWGTGYYNEQFF | TGCGCCAGCAGCTGGGGGACAGGGTACTACAATGAGCAGTTCTTC
TRBJ2-1 | TRBV7-2 | few | NA | CASTFRVESDEQFF | TGTGCCAGCACATTTAGGGTGGAGAGCGATGAGCAGTTCTTC
TRBJ1-1 | TRBV27 | NA | TRBD1 | CASSFQLTGTEAFF | TGTGCCAGCAGTTTCCAACTGACAGGGACTGAAGCTTTCTTT
TRBJ2-3 | TRBV5-1 | few | TRBD1 | CASSLAGQGATDTQYF | TGCGCCAGCAGCTTGGCCGGACAGGGGGCAACAGATACGCAGTATTTT
TRBJ1-5 | TRBV2 | NA | NA | CASSVGKGGSNQPQHF | TGTGCCAGCAGTGTAGGGAAAGGGGGTAGCAATCAGCCCCAGCATTTT
TRBJ2-5 | TRBV5-1 | NA | TRBD2 | CASSLNLRGGMETQYF | TGCGCCAGCAGCTTGAATTTGCGGGGAGGGATGGAGACCCAGTACTTC
TRBJ1-5 | TRBV19 | NA | NA | CASRGQGRNQPQHF | TGTGCCAGTAGGGGGCAGGGCCGCAATCAGCCCCAGCATTTT
TRBJ2-4 | TRBV9 | NA | TRBD1 | CASSVTGTAEGNIQYF | TGTGCCAGCAGCGTAACGGGGACAGCCGAAGGAAACATTCAGTACTTC
TRBJ1-3 | TRBV11-2 | NA | NA | CASSLVTGAVPSGNTIYF | TGTGCCAGCAGCTTAGTTACGGGGGCGGTGCCCTCTGGAAACACCATATATTTT
TRBJ2-4 | TRBV13 | NA | NA | CASSPGGGVSTKNIQYF | TGTGCCAGCAGCCCTGGGGGCGGGGTCTCTACCAAAAACATTCAGTACTTC
TRBJ2-2 | TRBV4-3 | NA | NA | CASSQDRLYTGELFF | TGCGCCAGCAGCCAAGACAGATTGTACACCGGGGAGCTGTTTTTT
TRBJ2-1 | TRBV6-5 | NA | TRBD2 | CASGGLAGGYNEQFF | TGTGCCAGCGGGGGACTAGCGGGAGGGTACAATGAGCAGTTCTTC
TRBJ2-1 | TRBV28 | NA | TRBD2 | CASSLTGGAASGGYNEQFF | TGTGCCAGCAGTCTCACAGGGGGCGCGGCTAGCGGGGGGTACAATGAGCAGTTCTTC
TRBJ1-2 | TRBV7-2 | NA | NA | CASSLDGGSNYGYTF | TGTGCCAGCAGCTTAGACGGGGGTTCAAACTATGGCTACACCTTC
TRBJ1-5 | TRBV5-1 | NA | NA | CASSSGRESSPQHF | TGCGCCAGCAGCTCCGGGAGGGAAAGTTCGCCCCAGCATTTT